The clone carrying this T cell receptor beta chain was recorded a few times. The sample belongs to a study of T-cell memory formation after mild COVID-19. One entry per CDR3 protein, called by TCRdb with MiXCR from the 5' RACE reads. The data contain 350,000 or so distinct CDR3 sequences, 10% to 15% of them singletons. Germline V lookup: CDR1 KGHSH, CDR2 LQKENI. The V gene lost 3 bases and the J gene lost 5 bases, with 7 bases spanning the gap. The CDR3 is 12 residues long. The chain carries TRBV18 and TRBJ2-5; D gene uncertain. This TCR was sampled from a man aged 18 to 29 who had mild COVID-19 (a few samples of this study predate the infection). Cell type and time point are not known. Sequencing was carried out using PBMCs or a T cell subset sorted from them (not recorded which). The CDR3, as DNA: TGTGCCAGCTCACCTGACTTGGAGACCCAGTACTTC. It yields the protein CASSPDLETQYF. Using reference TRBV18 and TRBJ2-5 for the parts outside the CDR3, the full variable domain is NAGVMQNPRHLVRRRGQEARLRCSPMKGHSHVYWYRQLPEEGLKFMVYLQKENIIDESGMPKERFSAEFPKEGPSILRIQQVVRGDSAAYFCASSPDLETQYFGPGTRLLVL.